This is a list of T cell receptor beta chains from one sample in a study of blood T cells in healthy people across ages. Each CDR3 protein is one row after TCRdb ran MiXCR on the 5' RACE reads. Of 270,000 or so distinct CDR3 sequences in the sample, roughly 26% were seen once. Sample: blood. These receptors all come from a woman in her seventies in good health. CDR3s include the opening cysteine and the closing phenylalanine or tryptophan. A D gene is named only where the DNA matches it firmly. Not every row has a clone size; where given, it reads once, few, many or a size class.

CDR3 length	clone size	V gene	J gene	D gene	CDR3 protein	CDR3 DNA
16	many	TRBV6-2/TRBV6-3	TRBJ2-1	TRBD2	CASSYGTSGRWNEQFF	TGTGCCAGCAGTTATGGGACTAGCGGGAGATGGAATGAGCAGTTCTTC
16	.	TRBV6-1	TRBJ1-4	TRBD1	CASRDLMTGGIEKLFF	TGTGCCAGCAGGGACCTCATGACAGGGGGCATTGAAAAACTGTTTTTT
14	.	TRBV15	TRBJ1-4	.	CATKGSRGREKLFF	TGTGCCACCAAGGGATCCCGGGGACGGGAAAAACTGTTTTTT
14	few	TRBV4-1	TRBJ2-4	TRBD1	CASSQEGQLNIQYF	TGCGCCAGCAGCCAAGAGGGACAGCTAAACATTCAGTACTTC
15	few	TRBV28	TRBJ2-7	TRBD2	CASSLPGTSVYEQYF	TGTGCCAGCAGTCTCCCCGGGACTAGCGTCTACGAGCAGTACTTC
13	few	TRBV3-1	TRBJ1-6	.	CASSAGRNSPLHF	TGTGCCAGCAGCGCCGGACGGAATTCACCCCTCCACTTT
14	few	TRBV7-2	TRBJ1-6	.	CASSLEGPRSPLHF	TGTGCCAGCAGCTTAGAGGGCCCACGTTCACCCCTCCACTTT
12	.	TRBV28	TRBJ2-7	.	CASRGWSYEQYF	TGTGCCAGCAGGGGCTGGTCCTACGAGCAGTACTTC
15	.	TRBV7-9	TRBJ2-5	TRBD1	CASSSVGTGEETQYF	TGTGCCAGCAGCTCCGTCGGGACAGGGGAAGAGACCCAGTACTTC
14	many	TRBV7-3	TRBJ1-4	.	CARRRAGCDEKLFF	TGTGCCAGGAGACGAGCGGGATGTGATGAAAAACTGTTTTTT
15	.	TRBV3-1	TRBJ2-1	TRBD2	CAGSPGTSAYNEQFF	TGTGCCGGCAGCCCGGGGACTAGTGCCTACAATGAGCAGTTCTTC
11	many	TRBV6-2/TRBV6-3	TRBJ2-1	.	CASSYFNEQFF	TGTGCCAGCAGTTACTTCAATGAGCAGTTCTTC
13	.	TRBV14	TRBJ2-7	TRBD1	CASSQGQGDEQYF	TGTGCCAGCAGCCAAGGACAGGGCGACGAGCAGTACTTC
16	few	TRBV13	TRBJ2-7	.	CASSTRGPSGPSEQYF	TGTGCCAGCAGCACGCGGGGGCCCAGCGGCCCCAGCGAGCAGTACTTC
15	many	TRBV5-6	TRBJ2-6	.	CASRFQGTGANVLTF	TGTGCCAGCAGGTTCCAGGGAACTGGGGCCAACGTCCTGACTTTC
13	many	TRBV15	TRBJ2-1	.	CATSREAIDEQFF	TGTGCCACCAGCAGAGAAGCGATAGATGAGCAGTTCTTC
13	.	TRBV20-1	TRBJ2-1	TRBD2	CSADSKPGLEEFF	TGCAGTGCGGACTCGAAACCGGGACTAGAGGAGTTCTTC
14	.	TRBV20-1	TRBJ2-1	.	CSAPQLGDYNEQFF	TGCAGTGCTCCCCAACTAGGGGACTACAATGAGCAGTTCTTC
14	few	TRBV7-2	TRBJ2-5	.	CASSLGRVGQTQYF	TGTGCCAGCAGCTTAGGCAGGGTCGGTCAGACCCAGTACTTC
14	many	TRBV28	TRBJ1-2	.	CASSLDRQNYGYTF	TGTGCCAGCAGTTTAGATCGACAGAACTATGGCTACACCTTC
17	.	TRBV7-2	TRBJ1-4	.	CASSPYRSGATNEKLFF	TGTGCCAGCAGCCCCTACCGATCTGGGGCAACTAATGAAAAACTGTTTTTT
15	.	TRBV4-2	TRBJ2-3	.	CASSQHRQGGDTQYF	TGTGCCAGCAGCCAACATCGGCAGGGTGGGGATACGCAGTATTTT
15	once	TRBV4-3	TRBJ2-1	TRBD1	CASSQGQGFYNEQFF	TGCGCCAGCAGCCAAGGACAGGGGTTCTACAATGAGCAGTTCTTC
16	.	TRBV27	TRBJ2-5	TRBD1	CASSRTINRGLKTQYF	TGTGCCAGCAGCCGGACGATCAACAGGGGTTTGAAGACCCAGTACTTC
14	.	TRBV20-1	TRBJ1-6	TRBD1	CSASGTGENSPLHF	TGCAGTGCTAGCGGGACAGGGGAGAATTCACCCCTCCACTTT
14	once	TRBV7-8	TRBJ2-1	TRBD1	CASSHRDRANEQFF	TGTGCCAGCAGCCACCGGGACAGGGCCAATGAGCAGTTCTTC
18	.	TRBV5-5	TRBJ2-6	.	CASSSLLITGSGANVLTF	TGTGCCAGCAGCTCCCTACTTATAACAGGGTCCGGGGCCAACGTCCTGACTTTC
17	.	TRBV4-1	TRBJ2-7	TRBD2	CASSQALAGLALDEQYF	TGCGCCAGCAGCCAAGCTCTGGCGGGACTAGCTCTCGACGAGCAGTACTTC
20	few	TRBV14	TRBJ2-5	.	CASSQALGPNFWRSQETQYF	TGTGCCAGCAGCCAAGCCCTGGGGCCGAATTTCTGGAGAAGTCAAGAGACCCAGTACTTC
16	.	TRBV21-1	TRBJ1-4	.	CASSSRWGGNREKLFF	TGTGCCAGCAGCTCCCGGTGGGGGGGGAATCGTGAAAAACTGTTTTTT
14	.	TRBV15	TRBJ2-1	.	CATSREPVWDEQFF	TGTGCCACCAGCAGAGAACCAGTATGGGATGAGCAGTTCTTC
15	few	TRBV5-1	TRBJ2-5	TRBD1	CASSLTGESQETQYF	TGCGCCAGCAGCTTAACAGGGGAAAGCCAAGAGACCCAGTACTTC
16	few	TRBV7-8	TRBJ2-5	TRBD2	CASSLLRPSGYFEQYF	TGTGCCAGCAGCCTCCTCCGACCTAGCGGTTACTTTGAGCAGTACTTC
14	.	TRBV29-1	TRBJ1-4	TRBD1	CSGRDRTSNEKLFF	TGCAGCGGGAGGGACAGGACATCTAATGAAAAACTGTTTTTT
14	.	TRBV12-3/TRBV12-4	TRBJ1-6	.	CASSLSGQRTPLHF	TGTGCCAGCAGTTTAAGCGGTCAGCGCACACCCCTCCACTTT
14	.	TRBV28	TRBJ1-2	TRBD1	CASSPWTGNYGYTF	TGTGCCAGCAGTCCTTGGACAGGGAACTATGGCTACACCTTC
15	few	TRBV5-1	TRBJ2-3	.	CASSLAVGPTDTQYF	TGCGCCAGCAGCTTGGCCGTAGGGCCCACAGATACGCAGTATTTT
12	.	TRBV28	TRBJ1-1	.	CASARRGWEAFF	TGTGCCAGCGCCCGTCGGGGCTGGGAAGCTTTCTTT
15	.	TRBV3-1	TRBJ1-2	TRBD1	CASSPPGQGYYGYTF	TGTGCCAGCAGCCCTCCGGGACAGGGATACTATGGCTACACCTTC
14	.	TRBV11-3	TRBJ2-5	.	CASSLDMYQETQYF	TGTGCCAGCAGCTTAGATATGTACCAAGAGACCCAGTACTTC
17	.	TRBV9	TRBJ2-1	.	CASSVRPGPLSRDEQFF	TGTGCCAGCAGCGTAAGGCCGGGACCGCTCTCGAGGGATGAGCAGTTCTTC
11	many	TRBV29-1	TRBJ2-7	.	CSVKYSYEQYF	TGCAGCGTTAAGTACAGCTACGAGCAGTACTTC
15	.	TRBV27	TRBJ1-4	.	CASSLRTREREKLFF	TGTGCCAGCAGTTTAAGAACCAGGGAGAGGGAAAAACTGTTTTTT